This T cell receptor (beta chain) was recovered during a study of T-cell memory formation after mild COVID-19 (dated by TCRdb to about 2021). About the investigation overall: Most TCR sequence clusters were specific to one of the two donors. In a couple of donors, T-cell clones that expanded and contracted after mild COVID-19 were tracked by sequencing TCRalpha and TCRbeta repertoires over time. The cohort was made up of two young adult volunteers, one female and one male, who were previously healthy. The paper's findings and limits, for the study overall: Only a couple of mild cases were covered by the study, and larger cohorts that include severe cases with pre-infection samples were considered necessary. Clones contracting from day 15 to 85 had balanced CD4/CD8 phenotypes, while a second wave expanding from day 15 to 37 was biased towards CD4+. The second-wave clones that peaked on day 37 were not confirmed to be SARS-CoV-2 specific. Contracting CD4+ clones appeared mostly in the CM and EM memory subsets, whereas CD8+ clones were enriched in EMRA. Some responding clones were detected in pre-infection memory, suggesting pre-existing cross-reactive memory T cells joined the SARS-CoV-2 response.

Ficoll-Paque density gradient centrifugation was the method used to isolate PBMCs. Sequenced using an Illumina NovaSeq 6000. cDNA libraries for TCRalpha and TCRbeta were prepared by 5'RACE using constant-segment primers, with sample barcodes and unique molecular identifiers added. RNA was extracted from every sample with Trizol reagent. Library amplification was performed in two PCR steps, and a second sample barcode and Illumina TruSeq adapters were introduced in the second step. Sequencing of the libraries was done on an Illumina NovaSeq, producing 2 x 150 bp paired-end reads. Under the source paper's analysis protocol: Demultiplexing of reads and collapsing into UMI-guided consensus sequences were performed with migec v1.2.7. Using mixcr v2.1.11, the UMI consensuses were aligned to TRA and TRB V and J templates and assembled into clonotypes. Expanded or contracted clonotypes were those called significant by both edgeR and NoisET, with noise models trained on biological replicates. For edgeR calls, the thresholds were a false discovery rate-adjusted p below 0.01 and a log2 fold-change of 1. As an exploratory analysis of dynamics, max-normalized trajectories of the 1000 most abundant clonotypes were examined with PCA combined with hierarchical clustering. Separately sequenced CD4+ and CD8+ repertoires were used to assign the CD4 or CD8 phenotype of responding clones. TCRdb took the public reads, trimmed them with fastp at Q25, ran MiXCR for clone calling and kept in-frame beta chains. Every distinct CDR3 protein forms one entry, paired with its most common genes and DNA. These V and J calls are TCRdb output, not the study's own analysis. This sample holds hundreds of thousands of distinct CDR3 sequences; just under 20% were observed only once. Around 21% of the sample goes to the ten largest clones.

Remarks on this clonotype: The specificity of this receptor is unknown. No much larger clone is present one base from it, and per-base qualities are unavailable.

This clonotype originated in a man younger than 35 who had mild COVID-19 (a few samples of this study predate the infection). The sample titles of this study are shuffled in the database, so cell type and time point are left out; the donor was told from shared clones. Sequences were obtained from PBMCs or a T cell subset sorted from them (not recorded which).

The CDR3 is CASSFDPGQNTGELFF. The base sequence is TGTGCCAGCAGTTTCGACCCGGGACAGAACACCGGGGAGCTGTTTTTT. The receptor chain draws on TRBV6-2 or TRBV6-3 and TRBJ2-2, and the D gene may be TRBD1, 6 bases matching. From its cysteine to its phenylalanine, the CDR3 spans 16 amino acids. The entry retains the CDR3 DNA only, 48 bases that are in frame from base 1. CDR1 and CDR2, looked up from the germline V gene, are MNHEY and SVGEGT. Between the V and J ends, shortened by 4 bases and 1 base respectively, the junction contains 13 bases.